The present T cell receptor beta chain was sequenced within a study of blood T cell repertoires in COVID-19. The J segment lost 3 bases and the V segment lost 4 bases, leaving 9 bases of the junction unmatched. The CDR3 runs 17 residues. CDR1 and CDR2 (germline): KGHDR, SFDVKD. Sequenced by immunoSEQ multiplex PCR; TCRdb stores in-frame clones only, minus some. The sample contains some 110,000 clones, 75% to 90% of which appear only once. The V and J genes are TRBV24-1 and TRBJ1-3, with TRBD1 matching over 9 bases. The sequence was collected from a middle-aged man with acute or convalescent COVID-19. Sequenced input: peripheral blood. CDR3 protein: CATSESAPGQGGNTIYF. The CDR3 DNA reads as TGTGCCACCAGTGAATCTGCTCCGGGACAGGGTGGAAACACCATATATTTT.